These 16 T cell receptor beta chains share one sample of origin, sequenced in a study of blood T cell repertoires in COVID-19. TCRdb keeps only in-frame clones here, not all; method: immunoSEQ multiplex PCR. This repertoire shows some 350,000 clones, roughly 90% found once; its top ten account for around 3%. Sequenced: peripheral blood. The receptors stem from a woman in her thirties with COVID-19, enrolled during active disease.

The rearrangement uses TRBV7-2 and TRBJ1-2; D is undetermined. The CDR3 loop spans 15 amino acids. Per the germline V gene, CDR1 is SGHTA and CDR2 is FQGNSA. Trimming stripped 9 bases from V and 4 bases from J, with 21 bases between. In DNA form, the CDR3 reads TGTGCCAGTAGCCCCTCTCCTACAGTGGGCTATGGCTACACCTTC. Protein sequence: CASSPSPTVGYGYTF.

The chain joins TRBV5-6 to TRBJ1-1; 8 nucleotides line up with TRBD1. Germline CDR1 and CDR2: SGHDT and YYEEEE. The trim removed 0 bases at V and 0 bases at J, leaving 10 bases unmatched. The CDR3 consists of 18 residues. CDR3 loop: CASSLGTGWILMNTEAFF. As DNA, the CDR3 is TGTGCCAGCAGCTTGGGGACAGGGTGGATTCTAATGAACACTGAAGCTTTCTTT.

This rearrangement joins TRBV6-2 or TRBV6-3 to TRBJ1-5; D may be TRBD1 (6 bases). This CDR3 contains 14 residues. From germline, CDR1 is MNHEY and CDR2 SVGEGT. V was shortened by 2 bases and J by 7 bases, with 12 bases between the two germline ends. In nucleotides, the CDR3 is TGTGCCAGCAGTTACGGGCAGGGGTCACAGCCCCAGCATTTT. Translating it yields CASSYGQGSQPQHF.

The CDR3: CASSLLRFETQYF. DNA for the CDR3: TGTGCCAGCAGTTTGCTTAGATTTGAGACCCAGTACTTC. The chain joins TRBV6-2 or TRBV6-3 to TRBJ2-5; no reliable D call. This CDR3 is 13 amino acids long. Germline CDR1 MNHEY, CDR2 SVGEGT. V lost 4 bases, J lost 5 bases, and 11 bases lay in between.

The chain combines TRBV2 with TRBJ2-5; 7 positions match TRBD2. The CDR3 is 13 residues long. The germline gives CDR1 SNHLY, CDR2 FYNNEI. J was trimmed by 4 bases and V by 6 bases; bases with no gene match: 5. The CDR3 nucleotides read TGTGCCAGCAGCCCGGGAGGAGGAGAGACCCAGTACTTC. Translating gives CASSPGGGETQYF.

The chain recombines TRBV5-1 with TRBJ2-1; 15 positions agree with TRBD2. The CDR3 extends over 17 amino acids. The J segment lost 5 bases and the V segment lost 4 bases, leaving 7 bases of the junction unmatched. Germline CDR1 and CDR2: SGHRS and YFSETQ. The CDR3 sequence is CASSPQGLAGGNNEQFF. Written as DNA, the CDR3 is TGCGCCAGCAGCCCCCAGGGACTAGCGGGGGGTAACAATGAGCAGTTCTTC.

The J gene is TRBJ2-3, the V gene TRBV9; maybe TRBD2 (5 bases). V was trimmed by 0 bases and J by 4 bases, leaving 15 bases between them. This CDR3 is 16 amino acids long. Per germline, CDR1 SGDLS and CDR2 YYNGEE. This CDR3 is CASSVGGSHPADTQYF. In DNA, the CDR3 is TGTGCCAGCAGCGTAGGAGGGTCCCACCCGGCAGATACGCAGTATTTT.

The chain combines TRBV4-3 with TRBJ2-3; 9 bases line up with TRBD2. The CDR3 has 17 residues. Losses at the gene ends were 1 base for V and 1 base for J; bases not matched to a gene: 6. The germline V gene encodes CDR1 LGHNA and CDR2 YSLEER. The CDR3 region has the DNA TGCGCCAGCAGCCAAGTCGCGGCTAGCGGGGGCACAGATACGCAGTATTTT. It is translated as CASSQVAASGGTDTQYF.

The V and J genes are TRBV5-1 and TRBJ1-2; TRBD1 agrees at 7 bases. CDR1 and CDR2 from the germline V gene are SGHRS and YFSETQ. The CDR3 contains 14 residues. Trimming at V came to 4 bases and at J to 3 bases, leaving 6 bases not matched to a gene. Here the CDR3 reads CASSPGQRYYGYTF. CDR3 coding DNA: TGCGCCAGCAGCCCGGGACAGCGCTACTATGGCTACACCTTC.

The chain combines TRBV3-1 (or the pseudogene TRBV3-2) with TRBJ2-2, with 9 bases lining up with TRBD1. The CDR3 has 15 amino acids. Germline loops: CDR1 LGHDT, CDR2 YNNKEL (reference sequence). The junction had 5 bases not matched to a gene; V was cut back by 5 bases and J by 4 bases. The CDR3 DNA is TGTGCCAGCAGCGAAGGACAGGGGCTCACCGGGGAGCTGTTTTTT. Translation: CASSEGQGLTGELFF.

The rearrangement uses TRBV7-9 and TRBJ2-7, with a tentative D call TRBD1 (5 bases). The V gene lost 1 base and the J gene lost 4 bases, with 14 bases spanning the gap. The germline CDR1 and CDR2 sequences are SEHNR and FQNEAQ (reference sequence). The CDR3 has 15 residues. As DNA, the CDR3 is TGTGCCAGCAGCTTAGGGGGCCCAGGAGCGTACGAGCAGTACGTC. It specifies CASSLGGPGAYEQYV.

This chain uses TRBV5-1 with TRBJ1-1, with 10 positions matching TRBD1. With V trimmed by 4 bases and J by 3 bases, 9 bases remained unmatched. Germline CDR1 is SGHRS and CDR2 is YFSETQ. The CDR3 sequence is 16 residues long. The CDR3 nucleotides are TGCGCCAGCAGCCGTACCGGGACAGGGGAGGACACTGAAGCTTTCTTT. Protein sequence: CASSRTGTGEDTEAFF. The full variable domain, with the rest looked up from reference TRBV5-1 and TRBJ1-1, is KAGVTQTPRYLIKTRGQQVTLSCSPISGHRSVSWYQQTPGQGLQFLFEYFSETQRNKGNFPGRFSGRQFSNSRSEMNVSTLELGDSALYLCASSRTGTGEDTEAFFGQGTRLTVV.

The chain recombines TRBV23-1 with TRBJ1-5, with a possible D match to TRBD1 (5 bases). TRBV23-1 is given ORF status, its function remaining uncertain. CDR3 length equals 15 residues. V lost 3 bases and J 6 bases, leaving 15 bases between the germline ends. The CDR3 DNA reads TGCGCCAGCAGTCACGGCATCCTCCAGGGTCAGCCCCAGCATTTT. Translation gives CASSHGILQGQPQHF.

V is TRBV9 and J is TRBJ1-1; 9 bases fit TRBD1. The CDR3 spans 13 residues. V lost 3 bases to trimming and J lost 5 bases; unmatched junction nucleotides: 2. From germline, CDR1 is SGDLS and CDR2 YYNGEE. The CDR3 sequence is CASSGQGDTEAFF. The DNA for the CDR3 is TGTGCCAGCAGCGGACAGGGGGATACTGAAGCTTTCTTT.

This clone was seen a handful of times. The chain is built from TRBV27 and TRBJ1-2; the D gene is possibly TRBD1 (6 bases). The CDR3 runs to 12 residues. V lost 8 bases to trimming and J lost 4 bases, with 11 bases between them. Germline CDR1 reads MNHEY; CDR2 reads SMNVEV (reference sequence). CDR3 DNA sequence: TGTGCCAGCCGAGGGGGGGTCTATGGCTACACCTTC. As protein: CASRGGVYGYTF.

The rearrangement joins TRBV21-1 to TRBJ2-2; whether TRBD1, the table's D call, matches the DNA was not checked. TRBV21-1 constitutes a pseudogene. The CDR3 is 16 amino acids. CDR3 amino acids: CASSKDGQGNPGELFF. The CDR3 DNA reads as TGTGCCAGCAGCAAAGACGGTCAGGGTAACCCCGGGGAGCTGTTTTTT.